One sample yielded the 12 T cell receptor beta chains listed below, sequenced in a study of T cell repertoires in cytomegalovirus infection. From the reads, TCRdb called clonotypes with MiXCR, one entry per CDR3 protein. The sample lists a few hundred thousand distinct CDR3 sequences; approximately 9% were seen once. Input material: PBMCs. All receptors come from a human donor in good health (CMV status not recorded). Some clones in this sample may be carry-over from other donors' samples.

This clonotype has at least ten counts. The chain has TRBV2 and TRBJ2-7; tentative D call: TRBD1 (7 bases). Germline lookup yields CDR1 SNHLY and CDR2 FYNNEI. The CDR3 is made up of 13 amino acids. Trimming took 11 bases from V and 5 from J, leaving 19 bases between them. The DNA of the CDR3 is TGTGCCTCAGCGGGCCAGGGGGGTAACGAGCAGTACTTC. It yields the protein CASAGQGGNEQYF.

The chain recombines TRBV7-2 with TRBJ2-7; tentatively, D is TRBD1 (5 bases). V was clipped by 3 bases and J by 7 bases, with 13 bases between them. CDR3 length: 13 residues. From germline, CDR1 is SGHTA and CDR2 FQGNSA. For the CDR3, the DNA is TGTGCCAGCAGCTTCGCCGATGCAGGGGAGCAGTACTTC. Amino acids: CASSFADAGEQYF.

This clonotype came up many times. The CDR3: CASSLTGATYNEQFF. DNA for the CDR3: TGTGCCAGCAGCTTAACGGGGGCAACCTACAATGAGCAGTTCTTC. The chain has TRBV7-3 and TRBJ2-1; D perhaps matches TRBD1 (6 bases). The CDR3 totals 15 residues. V lost 0 bases to trimming and J lost 2 bases, with 8 bases between them. CDR1 and CDR2 from the germline V gene are SGHTA and FQGTGA.

The V call is TRBV18, the J call TRBJ1-3, with D uncertain. The CDR3 is 15 residues long. Trimming cost V 3 bases and J 0 bases, with 9 bases left between them. The germline gives CDR1 KGHSH, CDR2 LQKENI. The DNA of the CDR3 is TGTGCCAGCTCACCGACGGCCGACTCTGGAAACACCATATATTTT. Encoded protein: CASSPTADSGNTIYF.

The genes are TRBV7-6 and TRBJ2-2; TRBD2 aligns across 8 bases. V gave up 3 bases and J gave up 4 bases; unmatched junction bases: 7. The CDR3 runs to 16 residues. In germline, CDR1 is SGHVS, CDR2 FNYEAQ. This chain's CDR3 is CASSFTGTSVTGELFF. DNA of the CDR3: TGTGCCAGCAGCTTTACCGGGACTAGTGTCACCGGGGAGCTGTTTTTT.

This clonotype was seen ten or more times. The chain couples TRBV2 to TRBJ1-1; perhaps TRBD1 as D (6 bases). The V gene's germline CDR1 is SNHLY and CDR2 FYNNEI. This CDR3 contains 15 residues. V lost 6 bases and J lost 6, with 20 bases in between. CDR3 bases: TGTGCCAGCAGAATCTCTTCTGCAGGGGTGGCTGAAGCTTTCTTT. This translates into CASRISSAGVAEAFF.

V gene TRBV3-1 combines with J gene TRBJ1-1; TRBD1 matches 9 bases. Trimming took 5 bases from V and 5 from J; bases not matched to a gene: 12. The CDR3 spans 16 residues. Germline CDR1 LGHDT, CDR2 YNNKEL (reference sequence). The CDR3 DNA sequence: TGTGCCAGCAGCTACGGGACAGGGAGGTCTAGTACTGAAGCTTTCTTT. It codes for CASSYGTGRSSTEAFF.

This clonotype was picked up many times. V and J are TRBV12-3 or TRBV12-4 and TRBJ2-3, with D tentatively TRBD2 (7 bases). V was pared by 6 bases and J by 2 bases, with 18 bases between. This CDR3 is 16 amino acids long. CDR3 in amino acids: CASSQQHGGPTDTQYF. In nucleotides, the CDR3 is TGTGCCAGCAGCCAACAACACGGGGGGCCCACAGATACGCAGTATTTT.

The chain uses TRBV7-2 and TRBJ1-5, with a possible D match to TRBD1 (5 bases). CDR3 length: 15 residues. Trimming took 2 bases from V and 2 from J, leaving 10 bases between them. CDR1 is SGHTA and CDR2 is FQGNSA in the germline V gene. In DNA form, the CDR3 reads TGTGCCAGCAGCTTATTCCAGGGAGGCAATCAGCCCCAGCATTTT. It codes for CASSLFQGGNQPQHF.

The chain joins TRBV9 to TRBJ2-1; no clear D gene. The germline CDR1 and CDR2 sequences are SGDLS and YYNGEE. V was trimmed by 3 bases and J by 7 bases, leaving 14 bases between them. The CDR3 is 14 amino acids. CDR3 sequence reads: CASSGRAVGNEQFF. The CDR3 DNA follows: TGTGCCAGCAGCGGAAGGGCGGTAGGGAATGAGCAGTTCTTC.

This clonotype was seen many times. The chain employs TRBV12-3 or TRBV12-4 and TRBJ2-5; 9 bases line up with TRBD1. The ends lost 6 bases at V and 5 bases at J; junction bases unmatched: 10. The CDR3 runs to 15 residues. The CDR3 here is CASRTGTGNGETQYF. The CDR3 DNA is TGTGCCAGCAGGACCGGGACAGGGAACGGGGAGACCCAGTACTTC.

The sample holds many counts of this clonotype. The rearrangement joins TRBV12-3 or TRBV12-4 to TRBJ2-1, with D uncertain. The V end was cut by 6 bases, the J end by 10 bases, with 25 bases between. The CDR3 is 16 amino acids. This chain's CDR3 is CASSIDRVNRFGEQFF. Written as DNA, the CDR3 is TGTGCCAGCAGCATAGACCGGGTTAATAGGTTCGGGGAGCAGTTCTTC.